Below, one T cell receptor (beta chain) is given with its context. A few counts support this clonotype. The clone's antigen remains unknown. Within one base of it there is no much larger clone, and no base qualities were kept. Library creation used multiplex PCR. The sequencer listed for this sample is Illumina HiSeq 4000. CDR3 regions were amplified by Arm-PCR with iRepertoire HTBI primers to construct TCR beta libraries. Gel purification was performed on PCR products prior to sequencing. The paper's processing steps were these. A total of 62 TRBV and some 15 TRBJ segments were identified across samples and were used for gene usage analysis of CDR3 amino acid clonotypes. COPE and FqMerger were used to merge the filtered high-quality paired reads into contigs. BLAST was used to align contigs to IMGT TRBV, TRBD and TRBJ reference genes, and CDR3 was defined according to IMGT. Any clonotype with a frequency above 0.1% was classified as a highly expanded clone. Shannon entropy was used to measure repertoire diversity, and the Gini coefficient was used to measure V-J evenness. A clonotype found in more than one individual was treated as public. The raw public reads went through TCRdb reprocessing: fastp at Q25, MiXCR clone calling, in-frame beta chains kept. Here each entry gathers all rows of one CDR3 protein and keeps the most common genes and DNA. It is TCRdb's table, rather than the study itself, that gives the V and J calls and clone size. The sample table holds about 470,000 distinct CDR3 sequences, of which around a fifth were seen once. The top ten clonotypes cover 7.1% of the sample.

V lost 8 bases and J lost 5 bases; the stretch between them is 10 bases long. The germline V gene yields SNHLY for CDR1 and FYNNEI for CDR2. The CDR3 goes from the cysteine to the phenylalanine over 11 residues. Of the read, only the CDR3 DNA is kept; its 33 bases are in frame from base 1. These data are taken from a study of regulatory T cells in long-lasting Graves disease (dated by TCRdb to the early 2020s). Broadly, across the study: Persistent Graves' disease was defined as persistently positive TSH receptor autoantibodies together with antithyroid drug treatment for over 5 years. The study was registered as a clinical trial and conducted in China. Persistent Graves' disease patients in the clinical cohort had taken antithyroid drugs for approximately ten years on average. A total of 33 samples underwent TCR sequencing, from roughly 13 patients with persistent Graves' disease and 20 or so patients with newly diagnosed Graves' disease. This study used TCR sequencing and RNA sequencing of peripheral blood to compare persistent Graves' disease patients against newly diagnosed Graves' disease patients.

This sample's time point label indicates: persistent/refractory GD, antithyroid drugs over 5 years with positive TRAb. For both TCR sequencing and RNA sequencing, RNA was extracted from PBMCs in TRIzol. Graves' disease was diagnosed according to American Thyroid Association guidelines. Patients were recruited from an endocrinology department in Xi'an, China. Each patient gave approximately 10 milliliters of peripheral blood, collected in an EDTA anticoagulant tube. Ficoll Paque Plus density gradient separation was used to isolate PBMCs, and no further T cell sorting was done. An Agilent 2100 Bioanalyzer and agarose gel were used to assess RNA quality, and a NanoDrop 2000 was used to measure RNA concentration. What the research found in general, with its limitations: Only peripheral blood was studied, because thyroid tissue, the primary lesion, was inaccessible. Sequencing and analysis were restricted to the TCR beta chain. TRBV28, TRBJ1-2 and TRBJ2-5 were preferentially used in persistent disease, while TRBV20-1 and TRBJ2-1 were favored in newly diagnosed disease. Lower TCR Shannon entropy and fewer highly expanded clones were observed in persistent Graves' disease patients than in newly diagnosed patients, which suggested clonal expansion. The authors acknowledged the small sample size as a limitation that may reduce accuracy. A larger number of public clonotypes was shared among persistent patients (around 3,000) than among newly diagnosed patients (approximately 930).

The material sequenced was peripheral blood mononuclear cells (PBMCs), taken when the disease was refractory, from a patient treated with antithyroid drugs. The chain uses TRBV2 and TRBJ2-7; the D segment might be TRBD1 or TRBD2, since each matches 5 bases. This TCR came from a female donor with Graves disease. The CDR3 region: CASGTSDEQYF. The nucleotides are TGTGCCAGCGGGACCTCGGACGAGCAGTACTTC.